The 25 T cell receptor beta chains listed next were all sequenced from one sample in a study of blood T cell dynamics during melanoma immunotherapy. The time point denotes: week 3, after first cycle of checkpoint inhibitor. Here immunoSEQ multiplex PCR was the method, and the copy in TCRdb shows in-frame clones only, minus some. The table records about 11,000 clones, over 70% of them present only once. Specimen: blood, collected from a patient treated with checkpoint blockade. These receptors originate from a human donor with melanoma.

This chain's CDR3 is CASSVAQMGTQYF. CDR3 nucleotide sequence: TGTGCCAGCAGTGTTGCCCAGATGGGGACCCAGTACTTC. The gene calls are TRBV28 and TRBJ2-5, with D uncertain. V was trimmed by 5 bases and J by 7 bases, leaving 14 bases between them. The CDR3 is 13 amino acids. Germline assignment: CDR1 MDHEN and CDR2 SYDVKM.

This chain uses TRBV7-9 with TRBJ2-5; possibly TRBD1 for D (5 bases). Germline V gene lookup returns CDR1 SEHNR and CDR2 FQNEAQ (reference sequence). The CDR3 consists of 14 residues. The V end was cut by 5 bases, the J end by 1 base, with 11 bases between. CDR3 sequence: CASSPVGVQETQYF. As DNA, the CDR3 is TGTGCCAGCAGCCCAGTAGGGGTCCAAGAGACCCAGTACTTC. The full variable domain, in which reference TRBV7-9 and TRBJ2-5 provide the parts outside the CDR3, is DTGVSQNPRHKITKRGQNVTFRCDPISEHNRLYWYRQTLGQGPEFLTYFQNEAQLEKSRLLSDRFSAERPKGSFSTLEIQRTEQGDSAMYLCASSPVGVQETQYFGPGTRLLVL.

This clone was picked up a small number of times. J is TRBJ1-1 and V is TRBV19, with 9 bases fitting TRBD1. The CDR3 has 13 residues. The germline gives CDR1 LNHDA, CDR2 SQIVND (reference sequence). The trim removed 6 bases at V and 7 bases at J, leaving 6 bases unmatched. The CDR3, as DNA: TGTGCCAGTAGGTCACAGGGGGCTGTTGAAGCTTTCTTT. This gives the protein CASRSQGAVEAFF.

The chain is built from TRBV11-2 and TRBJ1-2; the match to TRBD1 covers 7 bases. Germline values: CDR1 SGHAT, CDR2 FQNNGV. The CDR3 extends over 13 amino acids. V gave up 1 base and J gave up 8 bases; unmatched junction bases: 4. CDR3: CASSLAGGNGYTF. The CDR3 nucleotides are TGTGCCAGCAGCTTAGCAGGGGGGAACGGCTACACCTTC.

The CDR3 DNA reads TGTGCCAGCAGACCCCTTGGGTCTGCTAATGAAAAACTGTTTTTT. As protein: CASRPLGSANEKLFF. V gene TRBV5-5 combines with J gene TRBJ1-4; D remains unclear. This CDR3 comprises 15 residues. The germline V gene has CDR1 SGHKS and CDR2 YYEKEE (reference sequence). V gave up 5 bases and J gave up 3 bases, with 14 bases separating them.

The chain joins TRBV4-3 to TRBJ1-6; 9 bases fit TRBD1. Germline loops: CDR1 LGHNA, CDR2 YSLEER. The CDR3 is 16 residues long. Unmatched junction bases numbered 6, after V lost 4 bases and J lost 5 bases. CDR3 region: CASSPSGQGNNSPLHF. Here the CDR3 DNA reads TGCGCCAGCAGCCCATCCGGACAGGGGAATAATTCACCCCTCCACTTT.

The chain joins TRBV7-2 to TRBJ1-6; the match to TRBD1 covers 7 bases. Germline CDR1 and CDR2: SGHTA and FQGNSA. There are 14 residues in the CDR3. V lost 2 bases, J lost 10 bases, and 5 bases stayed unmatched. The CDR3 region is CASSLKAGGSPLHF. The CDR3 DNA follows: TGTGCCAGCAGCTTAAAGGCAGGGGGATCACCCCTCCACTTT.

Note on this clone: One end of the junction fails to match germline, which may point to a read error. This chain links TRBV18 with TRBJ2-5; D is perhaps TRBD2 (6 bases). The CDR3 has 14 residues. The germline V gene encodes CDR1 KGHSH and CDR2 LQKENI. The CDR3 loop reads CASSPVEGQGTQYF. The CDR3 DNA is TGTGCCAGCTCACCGGTGGAGGGTCAAGGGACCCAGTACTTC.

V gene TRBV6-5 combines with J gene TRBJ2-7, with D perhaps TRBD1 or TRBD2 (5 bases each). CDR1 and CDR2 from the germline V gene are MNHEY and SVGAGI. The V end lost 4 bases, the J end lost 3 bases, and 19 bases lay between the germline ends. The CDR3 sequence is 16 residues long. CDR3 sequence (DNA): TGTGCCAGCAGTTGGCAACCCGACGGGGCCTTCTACGAGCAGTACTTC. Protein sequence: CASSWQPDGAFYEQYF.

V and J are TRBV28 and TRBJ1-1, with a weak D call TRBD1 (5 bases). CDR1 is MDHEN and CDR2 is SYDVKM in the germline V gene. V was cut by 5 bases and J by 0 bases, with 16 bases left in between. The CDR3 contains 16 residues. The CDR3 DNA is TGTGCCAGCAGTCCGCCACTAGGGGCGATGAACACTGAAGCTTTCTTT. Translated: CASSPPLGAMNTEAFF.

The J gene is TRBJ2-2, the V gene TRBV2, with D perhaps being TRBD1 or TRBD2 (5 bases each). The CDR3 contains 15 residues. V was cut by 6 bases and J by 0 bases, with 11 bases left in between. The germline gives CDR1 SNHLY, CDR2 FYNNEI. The CDR3 DNA is TGTGCCAGCAGGGGAGAGACAGCGAACACCGGGGAGCTGTTTTTT. It codes for CASRGETANTGELFF.

V gene TRBV19 combines with J gene TRBJ1-2, with 8 bases fitting TRBD1. Germline CDR1 LNHDA, CDR2 SQIVND (reference sequence). The trim removed 9 bases at V and 5 bases at J, leaving 17 bases unmatched. The CDR3 consists of 16 residues. The CDR3 region is CASRGGGQGFRYGYTF. CDR3 coding DNA: TGTGCCAGCCGCGGGGGAGGACAGGGTTTTCGTTATGGCTACACCTTC. Variable domain in full (rest from reference TRBV19 and TRBJ1-2): DGGITQSPKYLFRKEGQNVTLSCEQNLNHDAMYWYRQDPGQGLRLIYYSQIVNDFQKGDIAEGYSVSREKKESFPLTVTSAQKNPTAFYLCASRGGGQGFRYGYTFGSGTRLTVV.

The chain combines TRBV4-3 with TRBJ1-2; D gene uncertain. There are 15 residues in the CDR3. V dropped 0 bases and J dropped 4 bases, with 12 bases sitting between them. The germline gives CDR1 LGHNA, CDR2 YSLEER. This CDR3 reads CASSQERKGSYGYTF. CDR3 DNA: TGCGCCAGCAGCCAAGAGAGGAAGGGATCCTATGGCTACACCTTC.

V is TRBV5-8 and J is TRBJ1-2; D is unclear. Trimming cost V 3 bases and J 2 bases, with 11 bases left between them. This CDR3 spans 14 amino acids. Germline values: CDR1 SGHTS, CDR2 YDEGEE. The CDR3 spells CASSSGLKNYGYTF. The CDR3 nucleotides read TGTGCCAGCAGCTCGGGCCTTAAGAACTATGGCTACACCTTC.

This clone was counted between two and nine times. The junction differs from germline at one of its ends, possibly a read error. The chain links TRBV5-4 to TRBJ2-2, with D unclear. CDR1 is SGHNT, CDR2 YYREEE, per germline (reference sequence). This CDR3 has 16 amino acids. CDR3 amino acids: CASSEVPGPSTGELFF. CDR3 bases: TGCGCCAGCAGCGAAGTCCCCGGGCCCTCGACCGGGGAGCTGTTTTTT.

The chain is built from TRBV5-1 and TRBJ2-1; D perhaps matches TRBD2 (5 bases). V was clipped by 2 bases and J by 4 bases, with 10 bases between them. The CDR3 covers 14 residues. Per germline, CDR1 SGHRS and CDR2 YFSETQ. Here the CDR3 reads CASSLGLGYNEQFF. The DNA for the CDR3 is TGCGCCAGCAGCTTAGGACTTGGGTACAATGAGCAGTTCTTC.

J is TRBJ1-5 and V is TRBV15, with 8 bases that match TRBD1. V dropped 6 bases and J dropped 7; count of bases not matched to a gene: 2. CDR1 and CDR2 from the germline V gene are LNHNV and YYDKDF (reference sequence). This CDR3 region has 12 residues. DNA for the CDR3: TGTGCCACCAGGGACAGGGAACAGCCCCAGCATTTT. Translating it yields CATRDREQPQHF.

V gene TRBV15 combines with J gene TRBJ1-5; no reliable D call. The CDR3 is 13 amino acids. CDR1 is LNHNV and CDR2 is YYDKDF in the germline V gene (reference sequence). The V end was cut by 5 bases, the J end by 0 bases, with 5 bases between. CDR3 loop: CATSEDSNQPQHF. The CDR3 region has the DNA TGTGCCACCAGCGAAGATAGCAATCAGCCCCAGCATTTT.

The genes are TRBV7-3 and TRBJ2-1; 10 positions match TRBD2. V lost 5 bases and J lost 4; bases outside the gene matches: 5. The CDR3 totals 15 residues. The germline V gene has CDR1 SGHTA and CDR2 FQGTGA. The CDR3 sequence: CASSPLAGAYNEQFF. For the CDR3, the DNA is TGTGCCAGCAGCCCTCTAGCGGGGGCTTACAATGAGCAGTTCTTC.

Relative to its sample, this clone is large (0.1 to 1%). The chain couples TRBV28 to TRBJ1-1; 7 bases align to TRBD1. Germline V gene data show CDR1 as MDHEN and CDR2 as SYDVKM. Trimming at V came to 4 bases and at J to 5 bases, leaving 7 bases not matched to a gene. The CDR3 is 14 residues long. The CDR3 DNA follows: TGTGCCAGCAGTTCGGACAGGATGGGGACTGAAGCTTTCTTT. Amino acids: CASSSDRMGTEAFF.

This clone was picked up a small number of times. The chain employs TRBV28 and TRBJ1-2; TRBD1 might be the D (6 bases). CDR3 length: 13 amino acids. V dropped 8 bases and J dropped 7 bases, with 17 bases sitting between them. The germline CDR1 and CDR2 sequences are MDHEN and SYDVKM. The CDR3 nucleotides are TGTGCCAGCTCTCTCTGGGGGGCGCCTGGCTACACCTTC. Amino acid sequence: CASSLWGAPGYTF.

V is TRBV28 and J is TRBJ2-7; D unclear. This CDR3 is built from 11 residues. From germline, CDR1 is MDHEN and CDR2 SYDVKM. Trimming shortened V by 5 bases and J by 5 bases, and 7 bases separated the two germline ends. The CDR3 loop reads CASSLYNEQYF. The CDR3 DNA follows: TGTGCCAGCAGTCTTTACAACGAGCAGTACTTC.

This clone was found a few times. This chain connects TRBV29-1 to TRBJ1-2, with D perhaps TRBD1 (5 bases). CDR3 length: 12 amino acids. V gave up 3 bases and J gave up 6 bases, with 11 bases separating them. Looked up from germline, CDR1 is SQVTM and CDR2 is ANQGSEA. CDR3 in DNA: TGCAGCGTTGATAGAGAGGGACATGGCTACACCTTC. Its translation: CSVDREGHGYTF.

This rearrangement joins TRBV7-3 to TRBJ2-5, with TRBD1 matching over 11 bases. Per germline, CDR1 SGHTA and CDR2 FQGTGA. V lost 5 bases and J lost 4; bases outside the gene matches: 6. The CDR3 is 15 amino acids. In DNA form, the CDR3 reads TGTGCCAGCAGCCGGGACAGGGGGAGAAGAGAGACCCAGTACTTC. It translates to CASSRDRGRRETQYF.

The chain is built from TRBV28 and TRBJ1-2; D unresolved. The CDR3 loop spans 11 amino acids. Germline V gene lookup returns CDR1 MDHEN and CDR2 SYDVKM. V was shortened by 5 bases and J by 4 bases, with 5 bases between the two germline ends. This chain's CDR3 is CASSGRYGYTF. DNA for the CDR3: TGTGCCAGCAGTGGGCGCTATGGCTACACCTTC.